This TCR beta chain came from a study of T cells in Graves' hyperthyroidism and ophthalmopathy. General study findings and limits: Appearing also in blood were most of the thyroid clonotypes expanded above 0.001. The authors' 13 V-J model separated ophthalmopathy from stable hyperthyroidism.

Amplification targeted TCR beta CDR3 regions from RNA transcripts. During a first-round RT-PCR of the TCR CDR3, the HTBI primer set was used. MiXCR, run by TCRdb on the multiplex PCR reads, gives a single entry per CDR3 protein. The sample consists of around 600,000 distinct CDR3 sequences, 15% to 19% of them appearing once. This clonotype was seen more than once but under ten times. Its target is unknown. A much larger clone differs by one base, so this may be a read error. The authors obtained PBMCs from 9 to 10 ml of fresh peripheral blood. Specimen: blood. This receptor was taken from a woman in her thirties with Graves' hyperthyroidism.

The CDR3 protein is CTSLRSGRTDTQYF. In DNA, the CDR3 is TGTACCAGCCTGAGGAGCGGGAGGACAGATACGCAGTATTTT. The V call is TRBV12-3 or TRBV12-4, the J call TRBJ2-3; 9 nucleotides align to TRBD2. This CDR3 region has 14 residues.